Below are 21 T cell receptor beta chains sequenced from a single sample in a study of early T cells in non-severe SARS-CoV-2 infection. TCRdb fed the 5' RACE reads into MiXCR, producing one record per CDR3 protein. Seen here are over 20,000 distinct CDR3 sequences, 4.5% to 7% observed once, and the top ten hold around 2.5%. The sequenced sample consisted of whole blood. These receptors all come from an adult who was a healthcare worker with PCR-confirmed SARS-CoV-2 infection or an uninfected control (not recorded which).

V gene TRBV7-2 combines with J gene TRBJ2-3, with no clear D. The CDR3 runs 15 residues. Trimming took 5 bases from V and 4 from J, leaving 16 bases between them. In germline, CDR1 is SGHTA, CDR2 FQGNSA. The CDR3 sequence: CASSPGPPLPDTQYF. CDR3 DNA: TGTGCCAGCAGCCCCGGACCCCCCCTCCCAGATACGCAGTATTTT.

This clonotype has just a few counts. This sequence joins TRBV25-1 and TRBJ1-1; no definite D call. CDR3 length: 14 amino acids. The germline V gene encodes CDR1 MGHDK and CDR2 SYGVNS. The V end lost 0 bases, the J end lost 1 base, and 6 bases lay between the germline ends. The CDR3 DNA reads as TGTGCCAGCAGTGAATATACCGGGAACACTGAAGCTTTCTTT. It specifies CASSEYTGNTEAFF. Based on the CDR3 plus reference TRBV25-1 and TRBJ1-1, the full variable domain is EADIYQTPRYLVIGTGKKITLECSQTMGHDKMYWYQQDPGMELHLIHYSYGVNSTEKGDLSSESTVSRIRTEHFPLTLESARPSHTSQYLCASSEYTGNTEAFFGQGTRLTVV.

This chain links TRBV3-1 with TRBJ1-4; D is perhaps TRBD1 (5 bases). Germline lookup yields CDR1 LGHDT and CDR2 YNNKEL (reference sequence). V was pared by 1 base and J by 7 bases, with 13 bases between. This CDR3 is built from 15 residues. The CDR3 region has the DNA TGTGCCAGCAGCCAAGTGGCCCGGAGGGGTGAAAAACTGTTTTTT. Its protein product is CASSQVARRGEKLFF. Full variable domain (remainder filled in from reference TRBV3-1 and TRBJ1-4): DTAVSQTPKYLVTQMGNDKSIKCEQNLGHDTMYWYKQDSKKFLKIMFSYNNKELIINETVPNRFSPKSPDKAHLNLHINSLELGDSAVYFCASSQVARRGEKLFFGSGTQLSVL.

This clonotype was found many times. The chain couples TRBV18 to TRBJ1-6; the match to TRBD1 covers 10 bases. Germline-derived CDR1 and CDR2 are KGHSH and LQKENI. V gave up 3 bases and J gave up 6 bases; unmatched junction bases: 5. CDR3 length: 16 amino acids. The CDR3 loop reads CASSPMTGGVNSPLHF. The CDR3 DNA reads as TGTGCCAGCTCACCGATGACAGGGGGCGTTAATTCACCCCTCCACTTT.

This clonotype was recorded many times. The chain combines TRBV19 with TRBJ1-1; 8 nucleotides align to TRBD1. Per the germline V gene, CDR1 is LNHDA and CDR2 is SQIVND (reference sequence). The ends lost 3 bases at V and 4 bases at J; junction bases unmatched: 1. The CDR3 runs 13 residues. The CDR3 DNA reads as TGTGCCAGTAGTATTACAGGGGGCACTGAAGCTTTCTTT. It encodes CASSITGGTEAFF.

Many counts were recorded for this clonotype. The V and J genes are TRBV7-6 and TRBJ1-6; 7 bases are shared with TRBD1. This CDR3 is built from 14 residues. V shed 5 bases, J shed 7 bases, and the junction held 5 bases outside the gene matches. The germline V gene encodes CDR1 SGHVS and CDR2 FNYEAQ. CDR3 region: CASSEQGDNSPLHF. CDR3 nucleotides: TGTGCCAGCAGCGAGCAGGGGGACAATTCACCCCTCCACTTT.

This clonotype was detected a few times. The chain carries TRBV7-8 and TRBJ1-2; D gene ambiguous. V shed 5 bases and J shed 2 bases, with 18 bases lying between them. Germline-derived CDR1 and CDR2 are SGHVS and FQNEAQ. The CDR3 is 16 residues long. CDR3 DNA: TGTGCCAGCAGCCCCGATGGGAGACCCGAAAACTATGGCTACACCTTC. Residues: CASSPDGRPENYGYTF.

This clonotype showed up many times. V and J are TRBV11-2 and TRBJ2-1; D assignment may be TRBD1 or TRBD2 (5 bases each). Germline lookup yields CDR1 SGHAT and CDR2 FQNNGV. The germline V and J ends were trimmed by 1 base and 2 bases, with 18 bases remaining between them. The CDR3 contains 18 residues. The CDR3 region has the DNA TGTGCCAGCAGCTTAGGAGACTCTGGGGGTGTCACCTACAATGAGCAGTTCTTC. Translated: CASSLGDSGGVTYNEQFF.

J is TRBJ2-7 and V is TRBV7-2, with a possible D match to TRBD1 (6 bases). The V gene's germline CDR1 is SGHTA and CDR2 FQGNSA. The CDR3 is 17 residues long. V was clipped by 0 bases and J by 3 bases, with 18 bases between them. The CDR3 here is CASSLALDRARYYEQYF. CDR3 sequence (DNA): TGTGCCAGCAGCTTAGCTTTGGACAGAGCCCGGTACTACGAGCAGTACTTC.

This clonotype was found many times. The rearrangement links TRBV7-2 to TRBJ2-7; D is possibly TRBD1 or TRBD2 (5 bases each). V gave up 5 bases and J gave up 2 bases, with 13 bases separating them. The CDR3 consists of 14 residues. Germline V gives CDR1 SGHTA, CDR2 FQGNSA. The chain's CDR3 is CASSDRGNPYEQYF. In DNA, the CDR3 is TGTGCCAGCAGCGACAGAGGGAACCCCTACGAGCAGTACTTC. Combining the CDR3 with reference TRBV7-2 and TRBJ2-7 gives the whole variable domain GAGVSQSPSNKVTEKGKDVELRCDPISGHTALYWYRQSLGQGLEFLIYFQGNSAPDKSGLPSDRFSAERTGGSVSTLTIQRTQQEDSAVYLCASSDRGNPYEQYFGPGTRLTVT.

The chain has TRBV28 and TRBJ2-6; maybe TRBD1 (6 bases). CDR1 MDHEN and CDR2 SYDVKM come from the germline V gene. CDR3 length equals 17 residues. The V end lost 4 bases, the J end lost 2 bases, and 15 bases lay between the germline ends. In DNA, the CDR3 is TGTGCCAGCAGTTCTCTTGGGGGCGCAACTGGGGCCAACGTCCTGACTTTC. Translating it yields CASSSLGGATGANVLTF.

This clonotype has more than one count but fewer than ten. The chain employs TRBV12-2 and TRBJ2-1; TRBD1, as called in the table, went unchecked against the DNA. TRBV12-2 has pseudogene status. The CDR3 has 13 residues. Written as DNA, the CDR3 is TGTGCAAGTCGCTTAGTCTCAGCCGGGTGGCAGTTCTTC. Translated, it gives CASRLVSAGWQFF.

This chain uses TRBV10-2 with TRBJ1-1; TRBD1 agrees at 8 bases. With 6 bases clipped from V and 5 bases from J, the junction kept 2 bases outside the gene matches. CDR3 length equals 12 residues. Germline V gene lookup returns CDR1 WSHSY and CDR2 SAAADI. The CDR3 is CASSRGLTEAFF. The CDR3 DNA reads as TGCGCCAGCAGCAGGGGGCTGACTGAAGCTTTCTTT.

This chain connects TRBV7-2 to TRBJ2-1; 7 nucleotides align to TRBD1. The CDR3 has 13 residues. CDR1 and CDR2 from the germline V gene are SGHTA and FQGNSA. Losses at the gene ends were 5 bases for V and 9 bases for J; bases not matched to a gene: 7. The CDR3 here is CASSDRVGSEQFF. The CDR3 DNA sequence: TGTGCCAGCAGCGACAGGGTTGGAAGTGAGCAGTTCTTC.

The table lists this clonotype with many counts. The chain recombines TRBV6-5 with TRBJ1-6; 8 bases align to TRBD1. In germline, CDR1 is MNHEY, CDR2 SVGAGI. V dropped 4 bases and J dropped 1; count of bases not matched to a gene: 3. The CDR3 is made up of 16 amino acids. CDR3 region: CASSWDRKSYNSPLHF. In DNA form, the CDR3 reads TGTGCCAGCAGTTGGGACAGGAAGTCCTATAATTCACCCCTCCACTTT.

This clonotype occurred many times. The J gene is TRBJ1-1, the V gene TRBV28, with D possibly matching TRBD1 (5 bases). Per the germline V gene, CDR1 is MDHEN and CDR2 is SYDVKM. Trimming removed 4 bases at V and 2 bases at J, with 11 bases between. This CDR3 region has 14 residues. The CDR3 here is CASSWGGHNTEAFF. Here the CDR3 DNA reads TGTGCCAGCAGTTGGGGCGGGCACAACACTGAAGCTTTCTTT.

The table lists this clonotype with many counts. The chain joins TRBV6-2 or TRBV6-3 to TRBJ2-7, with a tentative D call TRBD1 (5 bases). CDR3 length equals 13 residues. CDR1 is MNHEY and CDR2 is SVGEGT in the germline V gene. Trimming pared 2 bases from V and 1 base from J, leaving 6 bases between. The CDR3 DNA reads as TGTGCCAGCAGTTACAGGGGTTCCTACGAGCAGTACTTC. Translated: CASSYRGSYEQYF.

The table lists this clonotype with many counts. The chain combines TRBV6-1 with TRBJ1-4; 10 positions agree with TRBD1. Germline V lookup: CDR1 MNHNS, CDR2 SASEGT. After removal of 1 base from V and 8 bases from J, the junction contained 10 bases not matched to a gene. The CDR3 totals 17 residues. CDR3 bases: TGTGCCAGCAGTGAAGTCGGGACAGGGGCTACAGGAGAAAAACTGTTTTTT. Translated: CASSEVGTGATGEKLFF.

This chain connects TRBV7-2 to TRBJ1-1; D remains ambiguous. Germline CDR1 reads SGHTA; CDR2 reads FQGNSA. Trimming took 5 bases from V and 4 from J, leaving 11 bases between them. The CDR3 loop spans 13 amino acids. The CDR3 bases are TGTGCCAGCAGCCAGACTCGGTCCACTGAAGCTTTCTTT. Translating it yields CASSQTRSTEAFF. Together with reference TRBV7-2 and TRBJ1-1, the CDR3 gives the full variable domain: GAGVSQSPSNKVTEKGKDVELRCDPISGHTALYWYRQSLGQGLEFLIYFQGNSAPDKSGLPSDRFSAERTGGSVSTLTIQRTQQEDSAVYLCASSQTRSTEAFFGQGTRLTVV.

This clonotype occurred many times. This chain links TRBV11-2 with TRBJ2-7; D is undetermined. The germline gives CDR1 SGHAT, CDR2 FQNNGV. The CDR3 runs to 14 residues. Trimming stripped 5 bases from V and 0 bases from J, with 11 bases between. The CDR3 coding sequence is TGTGCCAGCAGCCCCACCTACAGCTCCTACGAGCAGTACTTC. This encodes CASSPTYSSYEQYF.

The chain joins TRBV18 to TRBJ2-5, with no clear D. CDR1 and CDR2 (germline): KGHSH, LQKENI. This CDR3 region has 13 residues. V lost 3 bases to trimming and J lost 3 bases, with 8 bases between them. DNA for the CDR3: TGTGCCAGCTCACCGGGAACTAAAGAGACCCAGTACTTC. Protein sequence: CASSPGTKETQYF. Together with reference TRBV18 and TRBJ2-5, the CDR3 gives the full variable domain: NAGVMQNPRHLVRRRGQEARLRCSPMKGHSHVYWYRQLPEEGLKFMVYLQKENIIDESGMPKERFSAEFPKEGPSILRIQQVVRGDSAAYFCASSPGTKETQYFGPGTRLLVL.